This TCR beta chain comes out of a study of siplizumab effects on memory and regulatory T cells (dated by TCRdb to 2018 to 2020). In the study overall: The study looked at the effect of siplizumab, an anti-CD2 antibody, on alloreactive T-cell subsets in allogeneic mixed lymphocyte reactions made from human PBMCs. Here is what the overall study found, with its caveats: Of the alloreactive CD4+ clones that could be mapped, the Treg-derived share averaged about 67% with siplizumab compared with 25% to 30% in control reactions. Siplizumab significantly reduced the cumulative frequency of alloreactive sequences traceable to unstimulated CD4+ memory T cells. Greater diversity appeared to be present in unstimulated naive T cells than in memory T cells, and a substantial contribution to the alloresponse seemed to be made by naive cells. For roughly 75-95% of proliferating CD4+ or CD8+ clones, no naive or memory phenotype could be assigned. Because sequences at frequencies below about 10^-5 were poorly captured, only a minor fraction of alloreactive clones could be mapped back to unstimulated subsets. Whether proliferating Tregs from siplizumab cultures actually had suppressive function was not functionally confirmed.

Sorted unstimulated T cells and proliferating T cells recovered from mixed lymphocyte reactions were subjected to TCRbeta CDR3 sequencing. Fresh whole blood from ten to eleven HLA-typed healthy donors served as the source for isolating PBMCs. To map where alloreactive clones came from, unstimulated CD4+ non-regulatory T cells were FACS-sorted. Receptors were amplified or captured by the immunoSEQ multiplex PCR assay. Some 100,000 TCR templates per sample were assayed by the deep sequencing platform. Genomic DNA extracted from sorted T cells was used for TCRbeta CDR3 sequencing. From the authors' description of their analysis: Clonal analysis of TCRbeta CDR3 data was done in the R programming language. Unstimulated samples were compared with post-reaction CFSE-low samples to define alloreactive CD4+ and CD8+ clones. Alloreactive CD4+ clones were assigned to regulatory or non-regulatory origin by matching sequences to sorted unstimulated Treg and non-Treg repertoires. TCRdb provides this immuneACCESS table in a form limited to in-frame rearrangements. Some clones are lacking; in checked studies, under half of them reflect an unresolved V gene, and why the rest are absent is not known. V, J and clone size are those of that table, while D and trimming were read from the DNA. In this sample the table shows 75,000 to 100,000 clones, 85% to 95% of which occur a single time. The top ten clones comprise around 1.4% of the sample.

Points on this clone: This clone's antigen is unknown. No base quality values were provided; no much bigger clone lies one nucleotide off.

The CDR3 sequence holds 14 residues, the cysteine and phenylalanine included. Here the CDR3 DNA is all that survives: 42 bases in frame from base 1. Trimming takes 1 base off V and 5 bases off J; junction bases not matched to a gene: 2. As encoded in the germline V gene, CDR1 is SGHRS while CDR2 is YFSETQ. The specimen sequenced was non-Treg CD4+ T cells sorted from blood. Explained via the paper, the cell subset or site label denotes: FACS-sorted unstimulated CD4+ non-regulatory T cells. The receptor chain draws on TRBV5-1 and TRBJ2-3; 9 junctional bases match TRBD2. This receptor was identified in a human donor in good health. The nucleotide sequence reads TGCGCCAGCAGCTTGCCACTAGCGGGAGATACGCAGTATTTT. Its protein product is CASSLPLAGDTQYF.